These 17 T cell receptor beta chains were all obtained from the same sample, sequenced in a study of blood T cell repertoires in COVID-19. Sequenced by immunoSEQ multiplex PCR; TCRdb stores in-frame clones only, minus some. The sample records 350,000 or so clones, about nine tenths being singletons. The source material was PBMCs or T cells enriched from blood (not recorded which). The receptors were gathered from a woman in her twenties or thirties who had been exposed to COVID-19.

This rearrangement joins TRBV19 to TRBJ2-1; 9 bases are shared with TRBD2. CDR3 length: 15 residues. Trimming removed 3 bases from V and 6 bases from J; junction bases left unmatched: 6. From germline, CDR1 is LNHDA and CDR2 SQIVND (reference sequence). Here the CDR3 reads CASSIQAGGSNEQFF. CDR3 DNA sequence: TGTGCCAGTAGTATTCAAGCGGGAGGAAGCAATGAGCAGTTCTTC.

The chain employs TRBV30 and TRBJ2-7; D ambiguous. Germline V lookup: CDR1 GTSNPN, CDR2 SVGIG (reference sequence). Between the trimmed V and J ends, which lost 4 bases and 3 bases, there was a span of 13 bases. CDR3 size: 13 residues. CDR3 residues: CAWIPPYNYEQYF. The CDR3 coding sequence is TGTGCCTGGATTCCCCCATACAACTACGAGCAGTACTTC.

The chain employs TRBV19 and TRBJ2-1; 7 bases are shared with TRBD2. Germline loops: CDR1 LNHDA, CDR2 SQIVND (reference sequence). The CDR3 has 13 residues. Trimming removed 3 bases from V and 10 bases from J; junction bases left unmatched: 6. The CDR3 sequence: CASSIRAGAEQFF. The CDR3 DNA is TGTGCCAGTAGTATTCGGGCGGGAGCGGAGCAGTTCTTC. The full variable domain, its missing parts supplied by reference TRBV19 and TRBJ2-1, is DGGITQSPKYLFRKEGQNVTLSCEQNLNHDAMYWYRQDPGQGLRLIYYSQIVNDFQKGDIAEGYSVSREKKESFPLTVTSAQKNPTAFYLCASSIRAGAEQFFGPGTRLTVL.

This clone was observed a few times. V and J are TRBV3-1 (or the pseudogene TRBV3-2) and TRBJ1-2, with D maybe TRBD1 (5 bases). The CDR3 contains 14 residues. Trimming cost V 4 bases and J 7 bases, with 16 bases left between them. CDR1 and CDR2 (germline): LGHDT, YNNKEL (reference sequence). CDR3 DNA sequence: TGTGCCAGCAGCCCCGGACCCGACCAGGGTGGCTACACCTTC. Residues: CASSPGPDQGGYTF.

This clone came up once. The chain has TRBV5-1 and TRBJ2-7, with D possibly TRBD1 on 6 matching bases. CDR3 length: 15 residues. Germline lookup yields CDR1 SGHRS and CDR2 YFSETQ. V lost 3 bases and J 3 bases, leaving 16 bases between the germline ends. CDR3 in amino acids: CASSYGQGIGYEQYF. In nucleotides, the CDR3 is TGCGCCAGCAGCTACGGGCAGGGGATAGGCTACGAGCAGTACTTC.

This clone was seen only a few times. This rearrangement joins TRBV14 to TRBJ1-3; TRBD1 matches 9 bases. This CDR3 contains 15 residues. From germline, CDR1 is SGHDN and CDR2 FVKESK. Trimming at V came to 3 bases and at J to 2 bases, leaving 2 bases not matched to a gene. CDR3 DNA sequence: TGTGCCAGCAGCCACAGGACAGGGGCTGGAAACACCATATATTTT. Protein: CASSHRTGAGNTIYF.

The chain combines TRBV28 with TRBJ2-5, with D hard to call. V was clipped by 4 bases and J by 1 base, with 19 bases between them. The germline gives CDR1 MDHEN, CDR2 SYDVKM. The CDR3 is made up of 17 amino acids. Written as DNA, the CDR3 is TGTGCCAGCAGTTGGGTGATTAATGCAGACTCCCAAGAGACCCAGTACTTC. Amino acids: CASSWVINADSQETQYF.

J is TRBJ2-1 and V is TRBV27, with D perhaps TRBD1 (6 bases). The CDR3 spans 16 residues. The V and J ends lost 5 bases and 6 bases respectively, with 20 bases between them. Looked up from germline, CDR1 is MNHEY and CDR2 is SMNVEV (reference sequence). In nucleotides, the CDR3 is TGTGCCAGCAGTACCCCCGGGACACCCATAATCAATGAGCAGTTCTTC. It is translated as CASSTPGTPIINEQFF.

The V and J genes are TRBV10-3 and TRBJ1-6; no definite D call. Trimming shortened V by 10 bases and J by 3 bases, and 10 bases separated the two germline ends. The CDR3 runs 13 residues. Germline-derived CDR1 and CDR2 are ENHRY and SYGVKD. The CDR3 DNA is TGTGCCACCGAGTCGGGCTATAATTCACCCCTCCACTTT. The encoded protein is CATESGYNSPLHF.

The chain joins TRBV5-4 to TRBJ1-1; a weak D match, TRBD1 (5 bases). The CDR3 has 12 residues. From germline, CDR1 is SGHNT and CDR2 YYREEE (reference sequence). The ends were cut back, 4 bases at V and 7 bases at J, with 11 bases in the middle. The CDR3 loop is CASSAQDLEAFF. CDR3 nucleotides: TGTGCCAGCAGCGCACAGGATCTTGAAGCTTTCTTT.

The chain links TRBV7-8 to TRBJ2-3; 9 bases map to TRBD1. CDR3 length: 13 residues. Germline V CDR1 and CDR2: SGHVS, FQNEAQ. J lost 3 bases, V lost 11 bases, and 6 bases had no gene match. The DNA of the CDR3 is TGTGCCCTACAGGGGGCATTAACAGATACGCAGTATTTT. This encodes CALQGALTDTQYF.

The chain recombines TRBV29-1 with TRBJ2-3, with 8 positions matching TRBD2. Germline CDR1 SQVTM, CDR2 ANQGSEA. Germline trimming cut 2 bases from V and 5 bases from J; bases unmatched to any gene: 9. The CDR3 runs 15 residues. The CDR3 nucleotides are TGCAGCGTTGAACCGCGAGGTCGGGGGGGAGATACGCAGTATTTT. Residues: CSVEPRGRGGDTQYF.

CDR3 in DNA: TGTGCCAGCAGCACCGGGCCGGGCGGAGGATCACCCCTCCACTTT. Translation gives CASSTGPGGGSPLHF. The chain recombines TRBV5-5 with TRBJ1-6; no clear D gene. The CDR3 extends over 15 amino acids. From germline, CDR1 is SGHKS and CDR2 YYEKEE (reference sequence). Trimming took 4 bases from V and 10 from J, leaving 18 bases between them.

Only one count was recorded for this clone. The genes are TRBV7-9 and TRBJ2-1; 7 bases are a match to TRBD1. The trim removed 11 bases at V and 4 bases at J, leaving 5 bases unmatched. CDR3 size: 12 residues. Germline-derived CDR1 and CDR2 are SEHNR and FQNEAQ (reference sequence). CDR3 in DNA: TGTGCCGGCGAGACAGGGTACAATGAGCAGTTCTTC. Its translation: CAGETGYNEQFF.

A note on this clone: Different DNA sequences within this sample yield the same CDR3. The V call is TRBV6-5, the J call TRBJ1-5, with 7 bases identical to TRBD1. This CDR3 is 13 amino acids long. V shed 6 bases and J 5 bases; nucleotides not matched to a gene: 4. Germline V gives CDR1 MNHEY, CDR2 SVGAGI. CDR3 in DNA: TGTGCCAGCAGCCTAACAGGGGATCAGCCCCAGCATTTT. It codes for CASSLTGDQPQHF.

V gene TRBV28 combines with J gene TRBJ2-1; 7 positions agree with TRBD2. The CDR3 covers 15 residues. Losses at the gene ends were 3 bases for V and 7 bases for J; bases not matched to a gene: 9. Germline-derived CDR1 and CDR2 are MDHEN and SYDVKM. CDR3 sequence reads: CASSLWAGVGNEQFF. CDR3 bases: TGTGCCAGCAGTTTGTGGGCGGGAGTTGGAAATGAGCAGTTCTTC.

This clone was detected only once. This chain joins TRBV7-8 and TRBJ2-1; TRBD1 agrees at 9 bases. V was clipped by 5 bases and J by 2 bases; unmatched bases: 7. The CDR3 length is 16 residues. The germline gives CDR1 SGHVS, CDR2 FQNEAQ. The CDR3 here is CASSLETGGPYNEQFF. CDR3 DNA sequence: TGTGCCAGCAGCCTAGAGACAGGGGGTCCCTACAATGAGCAGTTCTTC.